The 17 T cell receptor beta chains reported below all come from one sample, sequenced in a study of cytomegalovirus exposure and HLA in healthy donors. Generated by immunoSEQ multiplex PCR, the TCRdb table keeps only in-frame clones and is missing some. The sample carries 110,000 to 150,000 clones, 90% recorded once. The material sequenced was PBMCs. These receptors came from a woman under 40 in good health and CMV-seropositive.

The chain recombines TRBV27 with TRBJ2-5, with a tentative D call TRBD2 (6 bases). CDR3 length: 16 residues. Germline V gene data show CDR1 as MNHEY and CDR2 as SMNVEV (reference sequence). Trimming removed 2 bases from V and 0 bases from J, with 13 bases in between. CDR3: CASSLIAGPNQETQYF. The CDR3, as DNA: TGTGCCAGCAGTTTAATTGCGGGACCAAACCAAGAGACCCAGTACTTC.

The V gene is TRBV6-5, the J gene TRBJ1-6; D possibly corresponds to TRBD1 (5 bases). Trimming removed 6 bases from V and 6 bases from J, with 12 bases in between. The CDR3 spans 14 residues. Germline V gives CDR1 MNHEY, CDR2 SVGAGI. In DNA form, the CDR3 reads TGTGCCAGCAGATGGGGACTTGGTAATTCACCCCTCCACTTT. Translation gives CASRWGLGNSPLHF.

This chain joins TRBV11-2 and TRBJ2-7, with D possibly being TRBD1 (6 bases). The germline V gene encodes CDR1 SGHAT and CDR2 FQNNGV. Trimming stripped 5 bases from V and 2 bases from J, with 19 bases between. The CDR3 consists of 16 residues. The CDR3 coding sequence is TGTGCCAGCAGCCACGTCCTTCTGGGACACCCCTACGAGCAGTACTTC. It is translated as CASSHVLLGHPYEQYF.

The chain has TRBV9 and TRBJ2-2; 8 bases are shared with TRBD2. Germline lookup yields CDR1 SGDLS and CDR2 YYNGEE. CDR3 length equals 17 residues. V lost 4 bases and J lost 4; bases outside the gene matches: 12. Written as DNA, the CDR3 is TGTGCCAGCAGCCCCGGGACTAGTTCGAGGTCCACCGGGGAGCTGTTTTTT. Encoded protein: CASSPGTSSRSTGELFF.

V usage is TRBV18 and J usage is TRBJ2-5, with D possibly being TRBD2 (5 bases). This CDR3 comprises 14 residues. Per the germline V gene, CDR1 is KGHSH and CDR2 is LQKENI. Trimming cost V 3 bases and J 5 bases, with 13 bases left between them. The CDR3 here is CASSPTGEGETQYF. CDR3 in DNA: TGTGCCAGCTCACCGACCGGGGAAGGGGAGACCCAGTACTTC.

The chain carries TRBV6-1 and TRBJ1-4, with D possibly matching TRBD1 (6 bases). Germline CDR1 is MNHNS and CDR2 is SASEGT. The CDR3 sequence is 20 residues long. The V gene lost 1 base and the J gene lost 1 base, with 22 bases spanning the gap. The CDR3 DNA is TGTGCCAGCAGTGAAGGGGGTCAGGGGAGATTGTTGGTAACTAATGAAAAACTGTTTTTT. It specifies CASSEGGQGRLLVTNEKLFF.

This chain links TRBV6-6 with TRBJ2-7; 10 nucleotides line up with TRBD1. V shed 0 bases and J 5 bases; nucleotides not matched to a gene: 4. CDR1 and CDR2 from the germline V gene are MNHNY and SVGAGI (reference sequence). This CDR3 has 15 residues. The CDR3 bases are TGTGCCAGCAGTTACTCATGGACAGGGGGGGACGAGCAGTACTTC. Residues: CASSYSWTGGDEQYF.

The rearrangement links TRBV30 to TRBJ2-7; D perhaps matches TRBD1 (6 bases). From germline, CDR1 is GTSNPN and CDR2 SVGIG (reference sequence). The CDR3 consists of 12 residues. Trimming shortened V by 2 bases and J by 11 bases, and 16 bases separated the two germline ends. CDR3 loop: CAWSSHREWEYF. The CDR3 DNA sequence: TGTGCCTGGAGTTCCCACAGGGAATGGGAGTACTTC.

This chain uses TRBV2 with TRBJ2-1, with no clear D. Germline values: CDR1 SNHLY, CDR2 FYNNEI. Between the trimmed V and J ends, which lost 2 bases and 6 bases, there was a span of 14 bases. The CDR3 length is 15 residues. The CDR3 protein is CASSEFSQAFNEQFF. The CDR3 DNA reads as TGTGCCAGCAGTGAATTCTCGCAGGCGTTCAATGAGCAGTTCTTC.

The table lists this clone with a count of one. The chain employs TRBV19 and TRBJ2-1; TRBD1 is a possible D gene (5 bases). Per the germline V gene, CDR1 is LNHDA and CDR2 is SQIVND (reference sequence). CDR3 length: 17 residues. Trimming stripped 4 bases from V and 3 bases from J, with 19 bases between. CDR3 in DNA: TGTGCCAGTAGTACCCCATGGACAACCCTTAACTACAATGAGCAGTTCTTC. Amino acid sequence: CASSTPWTTLNYNEQFF.

V is TRBV2 and J is TRBJ2-1; 7 bases line up with TRBD1. CDR1 is SNHLY, CDR2 FYNNEI, per germline. The V segment lost 7 bases and the J segment 0 bases; nucleotides outside the gene matches: 3. The CDR3 extends over 14 amino acids. The CDR3 region is CASTGTASYNEQFF. The CDR3 DNA is TGTGCCAGCACCGGGACAGCCTCCTACAATGAGCAGTTCTTC.

The chain links TRBV11-2 to TRBJ2-5, with no clear D. Trimming removed 0 bases from V and 0 bases from J, with 8 bases in between. Germline CDR1 reads SGHAT; CDR2 reads FQNNGV. The CDR3 is made up of 15 amino acids. In DNA form, the CDR3 reads TGTGCCAGCAGCTTAGAATTAAACTACCAAGAGACCCAGTACTTC. This translates into CASSLELNYQETQYF.

The chain links TRBV9 to TRBJ2-3; D remains ambiguous. The ends were cut back, 3 bases at V and 4 bases at J, with 12 bases in the middle. CDR1 and CDR2 from the germline V gene are SGDLS and YYNGEE. The CDR3 covers 14 residues. The CDR3 reads CASSGNFAADTQYF. In DNA, the CDR3 is TGTGCCAGCAGCGGGAACTTTGCGGCAGATACGCAGTATTTT.

The CDR3 DNA sequence: TGTGCCAGCAGTGCGCTAAGAGGGAACACTGAAGCTTTCTTT. Translated, it gives CASSALRGNTEAFF. The gene calls are TRBV2 and TRBJ1-1; D uncertain. With 4 bases removed from V and 1 base from J, the gap between germline ends came to 10 bases. Germline CDR1 is SNHLY and CDR2 is FYNNEI. The CDR3 runs 14 residues.

This chain uses TRBV2 with TRBJ2-1; the match to TRBD2 covers 8 bases. Germline values: CDR1 SNHLY, CDR2 FYNNEI. J gave up 0 bases and V 4 bases, and 2 bases lay outside the gene matches. There are 15 residues in the CDR3. This CDR3 is CASSGRGGSYNEQFF. The CDR3 DNA is TGTGCCAGCAGTGGTCGGGGGGGCTCCTACAATGAGCAGTTCTTC. The whole variable domain, filled in from reference TRBV2 and TRBJ2-1, reads EPEVTQTPSHQVTQMGQEVILRCVPISNHLYFYWYRQILGQKVEFLVSFYNNEISEKSEIFDDQFSVERPDGSNFTLKIRSTKLEDSAMYFCASSGRGGSYNEQFFGPGTRLTVL.

The chain carries TRBV5-1 and TRBJ1-3; TRBD1 agrees at 7 bases. The V segment lost 0 bases and the J segment 4 bases; nucleotides outside the gene matches: 4. Germline V gene sequence: CDR1 SGHRS, CDR2 YFSETQ. This CDR3 region has 15 residues. CDR3 coding DNA: TGCGCCAGCAGCTTGGACGGGACAGAAGGAAACACCATATATTTT. Its translation is CASSLDGTEGNTIYF.

The chain recombines TRBV11-2 with TRBJ2-5; 9 bases are shared with TRBD2. Germline-derived CDR1 and CDR2 are SGHAT and FQNNGV. V trimming: 2 bases; J trimming: 5 bases; junction bases outside the gene matches: 9. The CDR3 contains 16 residues. The CDR3 DNA is TGTGCCAGCAGCTTAACTAGGCGGGGGGGCCGGGAGACCCAGTACTTC. Translating gives CASSLTRRGGRETQYF. Complete variable domain (other parts from reference TRBV11-2 and TRBJ2-5): EAGVAQSPRYKIIEKRQSVAFWCNPISGHATLYWYQQILGQGPKLLIQFQNNGVVDDSQLPKDRFSAERLKGVDSTLKIQPAKLEDSAVYLCASSLTRRGGRETQYFGPGTRLLVL.